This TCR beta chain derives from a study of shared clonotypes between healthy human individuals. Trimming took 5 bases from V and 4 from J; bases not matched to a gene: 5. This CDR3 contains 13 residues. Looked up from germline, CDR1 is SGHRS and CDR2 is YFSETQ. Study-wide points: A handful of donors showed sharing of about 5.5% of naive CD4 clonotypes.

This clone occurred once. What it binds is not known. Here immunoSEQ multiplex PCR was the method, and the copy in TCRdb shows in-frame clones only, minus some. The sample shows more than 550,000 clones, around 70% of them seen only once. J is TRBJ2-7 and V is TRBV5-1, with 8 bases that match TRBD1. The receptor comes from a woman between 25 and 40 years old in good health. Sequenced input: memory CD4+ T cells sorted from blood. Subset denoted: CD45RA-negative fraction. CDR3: CASRGTGKYEQYF. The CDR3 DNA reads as TGCGCCAGCAGAGGGACAGGAAAATACGAGCAGTACTTC.